A single sample gave rise to the 13 T cell receptor beta chains below, sequenced in a study of cytomegalovirus exposure and HLA in healthy donors. The PCR used 60 Vbeta and 13 Jbeta primers. Profiled with immunoSEQ multiplex PCR; TCRdb holds only in-frame clones, not every one. The profile shows under 200,000 clones, 70% to 80% of them singletons. What was sequenced was PBMCs. The origin of the receptors is a man aged 60-69 years in good health and CMV-seronegative.

V and J are TRBV18 and TRBJ2-7, with D tentatively TRBD1 (5 bases). This CDR3 has 16 residues. Looked up from germline, CDR1 is KGHSH and CDR2 is LQKENI. The V end was cut by 0 bases, the J end by 0 bases, with 12 bases between. Here the CDR3 reads CASSPPQQAASYEQYF. CDR3 sequence (DNA): TGTGCCAGCTCACCACCCCAACAGGCAGCCTCCTACGAGCAGTACTTC.

The chain employs TRBV21-1 and TRBJ2-5; the DNA was not used to check the table's D call, TRBD1. TRBV21-1 is a pseudogene segment. There are 18 residues in the CDR3. DNA of the CDR3: TGTGCCAGCAGCCCCGGGTGTTTGTATCAGGGTTACGGAGAGACCCAGTACTTC. Translation gives CASSPGCLYQGYGETQYF.

The chain has TRBV19 and TRBJ1-1; TRBD1 is a possible D gene (6 bases). CDR1 is LNHDA, CDR2 SQIVND, per germline (reference sequence). The CDR3 covers 13 residues. V lost 4 bases, J lost 3 bases, and 9 bases lay in between. CDR3 protein: CASSSKGDTEAFF. The CDR3 nucleotides read TGTGCCAGTAGTAGTAAGGGGGACACTGAAGCTTTCTTT.

This chain uses TRBV5-4 with TRBJ2-3; 8 nucleotides align to TRBD2. From germline, CDR1 is SGHNT and CDR2 YYREEE (reference sequence). The CDR3 totals 16 residues. The trim removed 4 bases at V and 2 bases at J, leaving 9 bases unmatched. The DNA of the CDR3 is TGTGCCAGCAGCCATTGGCGGGGGGACCTCACAGATACGCAGTATTTT. This translates into CASSHWRGDLTDTQYF.

The chain couples TRBV7-9 to TRBJ1-1; 7 positions match TRBD1. CDR3 length: 12 residues. V shed 5 bases, J shed 10 bases, and the junction held 7 bases outside the gene matches. From germline, CDR1 is SEHNR and CDR2 FQNEAQ (reference sequence). The CDR3 DNA is TGTGCCAGCAGCCTGACAGGGTTAGGAGCTTTCTTT. Encoded protein: CASSLTGLGAFF.

J is TRBJ2-7 and V is TRBV5-4; TRBD2 matches 15 bases. Germline CDR1 and CDR2: SGHNT and YYREEE (reference sequence). The CDR3 consists of 20 residues. The V gene end was trimmed by 4 bases and the J gene end by 5 bases; junction bases not matched to a gene: 19. CDR3 region: CASSPLGTSGRPREEHEQYF. The CDR3, as DNA: TGTGCCAGCAGCCCCTTGGGGACTAGCGGGAGGCCCCGGGAGGAACACGAGCAGTACTTC.

The chain combines TRBV18 with TRBJ2-7; perhaps TRBD1 as D (5 bases). CDR3 length equals 16 residues. V was trimmed by 3 bases and J by 3 bases, leaving 18 bases between them. The germline V gene has CDR1 KGHSH and CDR2 LQKENI. The chain's CDR3 is CASSPNLQGFHYEQYF. The CDR3 region has the DNA TGTGCCAGCTCACCCAACCTCCAGGGATTCCACTACGAGCAGTACTTC. The full variable domain, completed using reference TRBV18 and TRBJ2-7, is NAGVMQNPRHLVRRRGQEARLRCSPMKGHSHVYWYRQLPEEGLKFMVYLQKENIIDESGMPKERFSAEFPKEGPSILRIQQVVRGDSAAYFCASSPNLQGFHYEQYFGPGTRLTVT.

This clone turned up a few times. The rearrangement links TRBV28 to TRBJ1-2; possibly TRBD1 for D (5 bases). The germline gives CDR1 MDHEN, CDR2 SYDVKM. Between the trimmed V and J ends, which lost 8 bases and 8 bases, there was a span of 21 bases. There are 14 residues in the CDR3. CDR3 amino acids: CASASGRDNGGYTF. CDR3 DNA sequence: TGTGCCAGCGCTTCGGGCAGGGATAATGGAGGCTACACCTTC.

The V gene is TRBV7-3, the J gene TRBJ1-1, with TRBD1 as a possible D gene (5 bases). Germline V gene sequence: CDR1 SGHTA, CDR2 FQGTGA. CDR3 length: 13 amino acids. The ends were cut back, 10 bases at V and 1 base at J, with 13 bases in the middle. Here the CDR3 reads CATSDSPNTEAFF. The CDR3 nucleotides are TGTGCCACAAGTGACAGCCCGAACACTGAAGCTTTCTTT.

V is TRBV28 and J is TRBJ1-2; 10 bases match TRBD1. After removal of 3 bases from V and 4 bases from J, the junction contained 11 bases not matched to a gene. Germline loops: CDR1 MDHEN, CDR2 SYDVKM. This CDR3 has 17 amino acids. The CDR3 is CASSFDRGLSLRYGYTF. The CDR3 DNA is TGTGCCAGCAGTTTTGACAGGGGGCTTTCACTCCGCTATGGCTACACCTTC.

The V gene is TRBV7-6, the J gene TRBJ1-2, with 8 bases that match TRBD1. The J segment lost 8 bases and the V segment lost 2 bases, leaving 16 bases of the junction unmatched. This CDR3 region has 17 residues. Per germline, CDR1 SGHVS and CDR2 FNYEAQ. The CDR3 here is CASSLMSGQDALSGYTF. CDR3 sequence (DNA): TGTGCCAGCAGCTTAATGTCGGGACAGGATGCTTTGAGCGGCTACACCTTC.

The J gene is TRBJ2-7, the V gene TRBV9; the D gene is possibly TRBD1 (6 bases). This CDR3 has 14 residues. V dropped 2 bases and J dropped 1 base, with 10 bases sitting between them. Germline CDR1 and CDR2: SGDLS and YYNGEE. The CDR3 loop is CASSVDGQSYEQYF. The CDR3 nucleotides are TGTGCCAGCAGCGTCGACGGACAGTCCTACGAGCAGTACTTC.

The chain has TRBV7-3 and TRBJ2-1; possible D gene TRBD2, 6 bases. Germline V gene data show CDR1 as SGHTA and CDR2 as FQGTGA. The CDR3 extends over 15 amino acids. The V and J ends lost 2 bases and 5 bases respectively, with 13 bases between them. The CDR3: CASSLLGTGNNEQFF. The CDR3, as DNA: TGTGCCAGCAGCTTACTCGGGACTGGAAACAATGAGCAGTTCTTC.